This TCR beta chain was recorded in a study of T cells in localized non-small cell lung cancer. General study points: Heterogeneity is still possible, as just one tumor region was sequenced. Paired adjacent lung recovered a median roughly 60 of the top 100 tumor clones. The highest T cell clonality was in uninvolved adjacent lung, above tumor.

The germline CDR1 and CDR2 sequences are MNHEY and SVGAGI. V was shortened by 5 bases and J by 3 bases, with 11 bases between the two germline ends. This CDR3 spans 14 amino acids. Measured with immunoSEQ multiplex PCR; TCRdb has only the in-frame clones, and not every one. The sample consists of 38,000 or so clones, just over 85% of them appearing once. A word on this clone: Its antigen is currently unknown.

This chain connects TRBV6-5 to TRBJ1-5, with D perhaps TRBD1 (5 bases). Sample: peripheral blood mononuclear cells, taken before any cancer treatment. The sequence came from a male donor at least 60 years old with stage II lung adenocarcinoma. The CDR3 DNA is TGTGCCAGCAGTCAAGGACAAAACAATCAGCCCCAGCATTTT. As protein: CASSQGQNNQPQHF.